The clone carrying this T cell receptor beta chain appeared a few times. Trimming cost V 4 bases and J 1 base; bases outside gene matches: 1. The germline V gene has CDR1 KGHSH and CDR2 LQKENI. The CDR3 spans 14 residues. This entry is derived from a study of blood T cell repertoires in COVID-19. Whole-study context: The origin of the acute and convalescent COVID-19 samples was the United States, Italy and Spain. From T cells, B-cell-depleted T cells, or PBMCs came the material, which was cDNA or gDNA.

Per the study methods: Quantification of nucleated cells was approximated via reference gene primer amplification. TCRdb keeps only in-frame clones here, not all; method: immunoSEQ multiplex PCR. Clone size and the V and J calls come from that table; the DNA yielded D and trimming. The table includes about 18,000 clones, roughly 89% detected once. The sample was peripheral blood. The chain links TRBV18 to TRBJ2-5; 9 nucleotides match TRBD1. This receptor was taken from a human donor in a cohort sampled during active COVID-19. This chain's CDR3 is CASSRDRAQETQYF. Written as DNA, the CDR3 is TGTGCCAGCTCACGGGACAGGGCCCAAGAGACCCAGTACTTC.